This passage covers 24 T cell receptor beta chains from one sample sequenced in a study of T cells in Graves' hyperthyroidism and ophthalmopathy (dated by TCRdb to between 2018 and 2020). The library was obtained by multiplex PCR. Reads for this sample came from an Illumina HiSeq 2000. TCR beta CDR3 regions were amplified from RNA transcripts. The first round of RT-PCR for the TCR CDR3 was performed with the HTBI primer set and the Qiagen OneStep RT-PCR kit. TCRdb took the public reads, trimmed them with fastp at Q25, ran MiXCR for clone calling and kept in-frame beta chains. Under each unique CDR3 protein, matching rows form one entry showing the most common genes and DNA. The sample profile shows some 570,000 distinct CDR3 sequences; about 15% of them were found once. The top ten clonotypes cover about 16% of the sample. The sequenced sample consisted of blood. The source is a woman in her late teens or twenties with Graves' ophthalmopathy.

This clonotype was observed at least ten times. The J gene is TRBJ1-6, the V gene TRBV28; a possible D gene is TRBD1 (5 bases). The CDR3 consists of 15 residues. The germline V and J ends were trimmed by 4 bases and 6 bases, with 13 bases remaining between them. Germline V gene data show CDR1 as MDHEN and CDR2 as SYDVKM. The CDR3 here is CASSSGGRGNSPLHF. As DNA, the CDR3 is TGTGCCAGCAGTTCTGGGGGACGGGGTAATTCACCCCTCCACTTT. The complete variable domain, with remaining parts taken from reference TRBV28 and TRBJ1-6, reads DVKVTQSSRYLVKRTGEKVFLECVQDMDHENMFWYRQDPGLGLRLIYFSYDVKMKEKGDIPEGYSVSREKKERFSLILESASTNQTSMYLCASSSGGRGNSPLHFGNGTRLTVT.

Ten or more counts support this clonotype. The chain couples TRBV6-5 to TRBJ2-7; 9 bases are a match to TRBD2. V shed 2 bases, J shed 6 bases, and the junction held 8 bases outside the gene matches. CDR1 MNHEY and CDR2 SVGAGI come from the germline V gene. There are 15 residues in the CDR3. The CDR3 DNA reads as TGTGCCAGCAGTTACGAGATTAGCGGGAGAGGCGAGCAGTACTTC. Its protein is CASSYEISGRGEQYF.

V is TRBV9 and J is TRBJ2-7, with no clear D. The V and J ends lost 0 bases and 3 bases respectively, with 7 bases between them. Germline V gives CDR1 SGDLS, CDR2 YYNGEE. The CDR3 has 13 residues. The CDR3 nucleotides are TGTGCCAGCAGCGTAGAAACAGACTACGAGCAGTACTTC. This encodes CASSVETDYEQYF.

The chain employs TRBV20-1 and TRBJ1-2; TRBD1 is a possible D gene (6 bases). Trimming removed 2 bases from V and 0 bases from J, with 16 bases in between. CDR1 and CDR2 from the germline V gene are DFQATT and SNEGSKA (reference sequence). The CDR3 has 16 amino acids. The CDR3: CSARRQGMNANYGYTF. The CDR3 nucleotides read TGCAGTGCTAGACGGCAGGGGATGAACGCTAACTATGGCTACACCTTC.

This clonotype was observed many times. The CDR3 region is CASSFAGEEQYF. DNA for the CDR3: TGTGCCAGCAGTTTTGCGGGGGAGGAGCAGTACTTC. The chain recombines TRBV12-3 or TRBV12-4 with TRBJ2-7; 7 bases align to TRBD2. The CDR3 is 12 amino acids. J gave up 7 bases and V 3 bases, and 3 bases lay outside the gene matches.

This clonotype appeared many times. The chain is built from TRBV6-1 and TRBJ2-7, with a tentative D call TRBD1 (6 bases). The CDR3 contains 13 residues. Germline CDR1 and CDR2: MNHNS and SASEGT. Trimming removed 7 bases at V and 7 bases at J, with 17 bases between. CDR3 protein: CASTVQGSGEQYF. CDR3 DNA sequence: TGTGCCAGCACGGTGCAGGGGTCTGGGGAGCAGTACTTC.

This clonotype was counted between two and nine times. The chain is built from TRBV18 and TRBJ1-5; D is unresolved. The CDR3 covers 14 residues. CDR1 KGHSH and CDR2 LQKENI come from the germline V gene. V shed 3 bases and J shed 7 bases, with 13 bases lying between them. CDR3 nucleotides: TGTGCCAGCTCACCGGCCGGTTCGAGGCAGCCCCAGCATTTT. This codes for CASSPAGSRQPQHF.

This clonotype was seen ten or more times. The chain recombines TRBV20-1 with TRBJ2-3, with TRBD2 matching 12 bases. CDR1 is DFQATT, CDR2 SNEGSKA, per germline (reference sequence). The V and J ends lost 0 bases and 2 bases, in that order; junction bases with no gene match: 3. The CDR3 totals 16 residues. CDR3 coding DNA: TGCAGTGCTAGAGAAGCTAGCGGGAGGGCCACAGATACGCAGTATTTT. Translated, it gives CSAREASGRATDTQYF.

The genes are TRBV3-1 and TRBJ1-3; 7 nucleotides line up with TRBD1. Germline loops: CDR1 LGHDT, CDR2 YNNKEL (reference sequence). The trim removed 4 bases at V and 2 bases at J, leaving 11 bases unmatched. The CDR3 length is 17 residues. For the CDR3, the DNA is TGTGCCAGCAGCCCACAGGGGCTGATAGGGACTGGAAACACCATATATTTT. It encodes CASSPQGLIGTGNTIYF.

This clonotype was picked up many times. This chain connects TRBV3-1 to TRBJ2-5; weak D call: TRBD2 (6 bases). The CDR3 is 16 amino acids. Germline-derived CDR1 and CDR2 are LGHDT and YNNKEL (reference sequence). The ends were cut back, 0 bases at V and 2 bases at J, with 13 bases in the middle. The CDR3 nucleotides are TGTGCCAGCAGCCAAGAAATATTGGCGGGACAAGAGACCCAGTACTTC. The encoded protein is CASSQEILAGQETQYF.

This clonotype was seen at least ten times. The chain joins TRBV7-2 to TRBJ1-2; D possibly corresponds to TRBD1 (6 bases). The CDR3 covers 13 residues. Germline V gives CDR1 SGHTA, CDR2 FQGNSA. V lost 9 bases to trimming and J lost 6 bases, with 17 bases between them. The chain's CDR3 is CASSHRVTDGYTF. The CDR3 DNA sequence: TGTGCCAGTTCTCACAGGGTAACGGATGGCTACACCTTC.

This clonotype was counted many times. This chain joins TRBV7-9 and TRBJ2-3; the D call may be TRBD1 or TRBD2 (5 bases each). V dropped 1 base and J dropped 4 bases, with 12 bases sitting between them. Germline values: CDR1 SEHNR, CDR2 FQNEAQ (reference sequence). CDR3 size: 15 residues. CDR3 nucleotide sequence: TGTGCCAGCAGCTTAGGAGAGGGGCAGGCAGATACGCAGTATTTT. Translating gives CASSLGEGQADTQYF.

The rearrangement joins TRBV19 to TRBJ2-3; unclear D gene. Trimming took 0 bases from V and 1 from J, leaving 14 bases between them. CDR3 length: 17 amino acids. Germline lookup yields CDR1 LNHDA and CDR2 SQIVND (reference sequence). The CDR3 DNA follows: TGTGCCAGTAGTATAGATCGGGCTGTCTTAGGCACAGATACGCAGTATTTT. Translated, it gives CASSIDRAVLGTDTQYF. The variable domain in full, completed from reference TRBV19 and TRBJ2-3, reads DGGITQSPKYLFRKEGQNVTLSCEQNLNHDAMYWYRQDPGQGLRLIYYSQIVNDFQKGDIAEGYSVSREKKESFPLTVTSAQKNPTAFYLCASSIDRAVLGTDTQYFGPGTRLTVL.

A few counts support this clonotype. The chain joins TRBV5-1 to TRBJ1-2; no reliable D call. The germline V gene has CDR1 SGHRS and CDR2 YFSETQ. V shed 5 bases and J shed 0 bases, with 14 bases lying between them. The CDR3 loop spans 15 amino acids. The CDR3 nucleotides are TGCGCCAGCAGACCGGAGGGCCGGACTAACTATGGCTACACCTTC. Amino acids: CASRPEGRTNYGYTF.

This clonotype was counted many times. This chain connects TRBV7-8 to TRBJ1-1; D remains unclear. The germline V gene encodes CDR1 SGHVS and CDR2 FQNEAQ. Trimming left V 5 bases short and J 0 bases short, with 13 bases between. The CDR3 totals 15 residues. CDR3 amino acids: CASSPRVGVNTEAFF. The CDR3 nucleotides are TGTGCCAGCAGCCCACGGGTCGGCGTGAACACTGAAGCTTTCTTT.

The CDR3 DNA sequence: TGTGCCAGTAGTATTTTCTCCAGTAAGGACAATGAGCAGTTCTTC. Its translation: CASSIFSSKDNEQFF. The gene calls are TRBV19 and TRBJ2-1; D call uncertain. In germline, CDR1 is LNHDA, CDR2 SQIVND (reference sequence). The CDR3 contains 15 residues. Trimming removed 3 bases at V and 5 bases at J, with 14 bases between.

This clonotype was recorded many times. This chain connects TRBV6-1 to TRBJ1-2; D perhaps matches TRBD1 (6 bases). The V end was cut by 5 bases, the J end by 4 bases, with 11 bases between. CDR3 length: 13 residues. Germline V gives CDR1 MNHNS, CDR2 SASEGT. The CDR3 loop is CASSSTGFYGYTF. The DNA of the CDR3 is TGTGCCAGCAGTTCTACAGGGTTCTATGGCTACACCTTC.

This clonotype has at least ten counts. The CDR3 loop is CASMDGPLSTDTQYF. The CDR3 DNA reads as TGTGCCAGCATGGACGGCCCCTTGAGCACAGATACGCAGTATTTT. The gene calls are TRBV28 and TRBJ2-3; D gene unclear. Germline V lookup: CDR1 MDHEN, CDR2 SYDVKM. Deletions cut 7 bases from V and 0 bases from J, with 14 bases between. The CDR3 spans 15 residues.

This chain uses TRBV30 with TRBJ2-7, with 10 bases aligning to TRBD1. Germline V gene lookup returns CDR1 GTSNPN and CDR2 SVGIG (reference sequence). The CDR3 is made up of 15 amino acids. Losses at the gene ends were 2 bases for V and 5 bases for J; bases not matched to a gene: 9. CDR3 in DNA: TGTGCCTGGAGTAAGGGACAGGGGTCTTCCCACGAGCAGTACTTC. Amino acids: CAWSKGQGSSHEQYF. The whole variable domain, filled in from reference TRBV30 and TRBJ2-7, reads SQTIHQWPATLVQPVGSPLSLECTVEGTSNPNLYWYRQAAGRGLQLLFYSVGIGQISSEVPQNLSASRPQDRQFILSSKKLLLSDSGFYLCAWSKGQGSSHEQYFGPGTRLTVT.

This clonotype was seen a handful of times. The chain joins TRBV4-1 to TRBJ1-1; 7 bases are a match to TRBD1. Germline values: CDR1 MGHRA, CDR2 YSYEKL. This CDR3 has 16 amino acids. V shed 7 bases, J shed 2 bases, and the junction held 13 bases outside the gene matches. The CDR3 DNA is TGCGCCAGCAAAATTGATATAGGGACAGCAAACACTGAAGCTTTCTTT. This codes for CASKIDIGTANTEAFF.

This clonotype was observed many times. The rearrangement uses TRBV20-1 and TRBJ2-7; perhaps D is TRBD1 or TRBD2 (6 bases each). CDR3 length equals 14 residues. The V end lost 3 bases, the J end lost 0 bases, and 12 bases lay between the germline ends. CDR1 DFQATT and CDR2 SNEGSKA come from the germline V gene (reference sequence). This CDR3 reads CSASHGGSSYEQYF. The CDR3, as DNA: TGCAGTGCTAGCCACGGGGGCAGCTCCTACGAGCAGTACTTC.

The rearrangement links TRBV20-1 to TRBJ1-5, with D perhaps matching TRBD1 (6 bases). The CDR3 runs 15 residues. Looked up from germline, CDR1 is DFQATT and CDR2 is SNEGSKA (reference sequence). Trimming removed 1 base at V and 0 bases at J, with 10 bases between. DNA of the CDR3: TGCAGTGCTAGAGCTGTGGGACATAGCAATCAGCCCCAGCATTTT. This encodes CSARAVGHSNQPQHF.

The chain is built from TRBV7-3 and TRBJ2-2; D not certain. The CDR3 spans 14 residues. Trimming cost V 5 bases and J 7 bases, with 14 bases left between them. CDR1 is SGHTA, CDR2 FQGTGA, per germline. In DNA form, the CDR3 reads TGTGCCAGCAGCCCCGCGGTTCGTGGCGGGGAGCTGTTTTTT. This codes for CASSPAVRGGELFF. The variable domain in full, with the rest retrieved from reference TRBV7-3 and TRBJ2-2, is GAGVSQTPSNKVTEKGKYVELRCDPISGHTALYWYRQSLGQGPEFLIYFQGTGAADDSGLPNDRFFAVRPEGSVSTLKIQRTERGDSAVYLCASSPAVRGGELFFGEGSRLTVL.

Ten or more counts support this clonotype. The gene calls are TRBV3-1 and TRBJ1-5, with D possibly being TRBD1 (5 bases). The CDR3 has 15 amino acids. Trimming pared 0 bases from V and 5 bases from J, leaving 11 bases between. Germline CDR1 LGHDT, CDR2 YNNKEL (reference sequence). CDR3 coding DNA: TGTGCCAGCAGCCAAGATCACAGGAGGGATCAGCCCCAGCATTTT. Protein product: CASSQDHRRDQPQHF. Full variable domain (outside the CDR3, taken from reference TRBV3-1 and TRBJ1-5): DTAVSQTPKYLVTQMGNDKSIKCEQNLGHDTMYWYKQDSKKFLKIMFSYNNKELIINETVPNRFSPKSPDKAHLNLHINSLELGDSAVYFCASSQDHRRDQPQHFGDGTRLSIL.